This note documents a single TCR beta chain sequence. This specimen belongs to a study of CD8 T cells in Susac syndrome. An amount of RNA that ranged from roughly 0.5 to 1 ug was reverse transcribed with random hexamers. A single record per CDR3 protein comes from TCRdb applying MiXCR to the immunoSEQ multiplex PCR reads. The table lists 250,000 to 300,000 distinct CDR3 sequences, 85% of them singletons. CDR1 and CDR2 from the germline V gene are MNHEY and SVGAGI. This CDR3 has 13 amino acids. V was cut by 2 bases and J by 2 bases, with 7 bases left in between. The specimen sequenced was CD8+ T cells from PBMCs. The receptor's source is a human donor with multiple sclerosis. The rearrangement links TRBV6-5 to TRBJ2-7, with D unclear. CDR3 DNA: TGTGCCAGCAGTTACGACGGTACCTACGAGCAGTACTTC. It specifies CASSYDGTYEQYF.